This passage covers 22 T cell receptor beta chains from one sample sequenced in a study of blood T cells in healthy people across ages. Combining a sample-barcoded 5' primer with a J-beta primer mix, a second PCR ran for roughly 7 to 11 cycles. MiXCR was run by TCRdb on the 5' RACE reads, yielding one entry per CDR3 protein. The data contain about 560,000 distinct CDR3 sequences, about 27% of them singletons. In addition, the sample was reused for a study of T cells of mothers and their children.

Sample: blood. These receptors came from a boy aged 2 to 10 in good health.

This clonotype was counted a few times. The chain is built from TRBV25-1 and TRBJ1-1, with TRBD1 matching 7 bases. Germline CDR1 and CDR2: MGHDK and SYGVNS. CDR3 length: 14 amino acids. The J segment lost 1 base and the V segment lost 6 bases, leaving 5 bases of the junction unmatched. CDR3 region: CASSQTGTNTEAFF. The DNA of the CDR3 is TGTGCCAGCAGCCAGACAGGGACGAACACTGAAGCTTTCTTT. Full variable domain (outside the CDR3, taken from reference TRBV25-1 and TRBJ1-1): EADIYQTPRYLVIGTGKKITLECSQTMGHDKMYWYQQDPGMELHLIHYSYGVNSTEKGDLSSESTVSRIRTEHFPLTLESARPSHTSQYLCASSQTGTNTEAFFGQGTRLTVV.

The V call is TRBV7-9, the J call TRBJ1-2; no firm D call. The CDR3 is 14 residues long. CDR1 is SEHNR, CDR2 FQNEAQ, per germline (reference sequence). With 7 bases removed from V and 4 bases from J, the gap between germline ends came to 16 bases. This chain's CDR3 is CASTARWEGYGYTF. The CDR3 DNA reads as TGTGCCAGCACGGCAAGGTGGGAGGGCTATGGCTACACCTTC.

V usage is TRBV18 and J usage is TRBJ2-7, with 7 bases aligning to TRBD1. This CDR3 is 14 amino acids long. Germline assignment: CDR1 KGHSH and CDR2 LQKENI. Trimming cost V 3 bases and J 2 bases; bases outside gene matches: 4. CDR3 bases: TGTGCCAGCTCACCGAGGGACAGCCCCTACGAGCAGTACTTC. Amino acid sequence: CASSPRDSPYEQYF.

In its sample, this clonotype was seen a few times. This rearrangement joins TRBV6-6 to TRBJ1-2; weak D call: TRBD1 (5 bases). The CDR3 is 13 amino acids. V was clipped by 11 bases and J by 3 bases, with 16 bases between them. The germline gives CDR1 MNHNY, CDR2 SVGAGI (reference sequence). CDR3 nucleotides: TGTGCCTGCGGGACCTCTAGGGACTATGGCTACACCTTC. Its protein product is CACGTSRDYGYTF.

The chain joins TRBV3-1 to TRBJ2-4; the match to TRBD1 covers 8 bases. Germline V CDR1 and CDR2: LGHDT, YNNKEL (reference sequence). The CDR3 consists of 19 residues. Trimming took 0 bases from V and 0 from J; bases not matched to a gene: 10. DNA of the CDR3: TGTGCCAGCAGCCAAGAGGCAGGGGGCGGTCCGGGAGCCAAAAACATTCAGTACTTC. Amino acid sequence: CASSQEAGGGPGAKNIQYF.

Only a few counts were recorded for this clonotype. The chain employs TRBV7-2 and TRBJ2-3, with a tentative D call TRBD2 (5 bases). V was trimmed by 6 bases and J by 8 bases, leaving 21 bases between them. The CDR3 extends over 15 amino acids. Germline CDR1 and CDR2: SGHTA and FQGNSA. The CDR3 sequence: CASSLLERGVGTQYF. The CDR3 nucleotides are TGTGCCAGCAGTTTACTAGAGCGAGGCGTGGGTACGCAGTATTTT.

This clonotype has only a few counts. CDR3 region: CASSETGTDYNEQFF. DNA of the CDR3: TGCGCCAGCAGTGAGACCGGGACAGACTACAATGAGCAGTTCTTC. This rearrangement joins TRBV10-1 to TRBJ2-1, with TRBD1 matching 7 bases. The germline V gene encodes CDR1 WNHNN and CDR2 SYGVQD (reference sequence). Germline trimming cut 2 bases from V and 3 bases from J; bases unmatched to any gene: 4. The CDR3 contains 15 residues.

This rearrangement joins TRBV12-5 to TRBJ2-7; the match to TRBD2 covers 14 bases. Gene TRBJ2-5 matches the end of the DNA better, so the J call may be wrong. Germline assignment: CDR1 LGHNT and CDR2 FRNRAP. This CDR3 contains 15 residues. The CDR3 DNA sequence: TGTGCTAGTGGTGAAGGGACTAGCGGGGGTGAGACCCAGTACTTC. Amino acid sequence: CASGEGTSGGETQYF.

The genes are TRBV10-3 and TRBJ2-3, with 7 bases aligning to TRBD2. With 10 bases clipped from V and 1 base from J, the junction kept 5 bases outside the gene matches. The CDR3 is made up of 13 amino acids. Looked up from germline, CDR1 is ENHRY and CDR2 is SYGVKD. CDR3: CANLAEGTDTQYF. Here the CDR3 DNA reads TGTGCCAACCTAGCGGAGGGCACAGATACGCAGTATTTT.

This clonotype has more than one count but fewer than ten. At one end the junction does not follow the germline gene, possibly because of a read error. The rearrangement uses TRBV10-3 and TRBJ1-2, with a weak D call TRBD1 (5 bases). Germline CDR1 and CDR2: ENHRY and SYGVKD. The CDR3 has 14 amino acids. The CDR3 reads CAVSESRGSYGYTF. The CDR3 nucleotides are TGTGCCGTCAGTGAGTCGAGGGGATCCTATGGCTACACCTTC.

This sequence joins TRBV7-2 and TRBJ2-3, with D perhaps assigned TRBD1 or TRBD2 (5 bases each). The V and J ends lost 3 bases and 2 bases respectively, with 9 bases between them. This CDR3 has 14 residues. The germline V gene has CDR1 SGHTA and CDR2 FQGNSA. CDR3 sequence reads: CASSFVGDTDTQYF. CDR3 DNA sequence: TGTGCCAGCAGCTTCGTGGGGGACACAGATACGCAGTATTTT.

This clonotype was picked up a small number of times. V usage is TRBV27 and J usage is TRBJ2-1; 9 positions agree with TRBD2. This CDR3 comprises 16 residues. Germline V lookup: CDR1 MNHEY, CDR2 SMNVEV (reference sequence). The V gene end was trimmed by 0 bases and the J gene end by 1 base; junction bases not matched to a gene: 1. CDR3 region: CASSLSTSGSYNEQFF. The CDR3 DNA reads as TGTGCCAGCAGTTTATCTACTAGCGGGTCCTACAATGAGCAGTTCTTC.

The sample holds a few counts of this clonotype. The genes are TRBV11-2 and TRBJ2-3; 9 bases are a match to TRBD2. The CDR3 is 17 residues long. CDR1 and CDR2 from the germline V gene are SGHAT and FQNNGV. V dropped 1 base and J dropped 2; count of bases not matched to a gene: 7. The CDR3 bases are TGTGCCAGCAGCTTAGTTGGGACTAGCCGGGACACAGATACGCAGTATTTT. It is translated as CASSLVGTSRDTDTQYF.

This clonotype occurred a few times. The rearrangement joins TRBV27 to TRBJ1-3; TRBD1 agrees at 8 bases. Germline assignment: CDR1 MNHEY and CDR2 SMNVEV (reference sequence). V was clipped by 4 bases and J by 3 bases; unmatched bases: 5. This CDR3 region has 15 residues. The CDR3, as DNA: TGTGCCAGCAGTTCTGGACAGGGACTTGGAAACACCATATATTTT. It is translated as CASSSGQGLGNTIYF.

The V call is TRBV7-2, the J call TRBJ2-7; 11 nucleotides line up with TRBD2. Germline V lookup: CDR1 SGHTA, CDR2 FQGNSA. V dropped 4 bases and J dropped 3; count of bases not matched to a gene: 11. CDR3 length: 17 amino acids. CDR3 in amino acids: CASSSTLTSGKFYEQYF. DNA for the CDR3: TGTGCCAGCAGCTCCACCCTGACTAGCGGGAAATTCTACGAGCAGTACTTC.

This clonotype was detected a few times. The genes are TRBV9 and TRBJ2-5; TRBD1 matches at 8 bases. Germline V gives CDR1 SGDLS, CDR2 YYNGEE. J was trimmed by 2 bases and V by 0 bases; bases with no gene match: 6. There are 16 residues in the CDR3. CDR3: CASSVEGGTGQETQYF. The CDR3 DNA sequence: TGTGCCAGCAGCGTAGAGGGTGGGACAGGACAAGAGACCCAGTACTTC.

This clonotype occurred a few times. J is TRBJ1-2 and V is TRBV10-2, with 8 bases that match TRBD1. Germline CDR1 and CDR2: WSHSY and SAAADI. There are 13 residues in the CDR3. The junction had 5 bases not matched to a gene; V was cut back by 6 bases and J by 5 bases. CDR3 bases: TGCGCCAGCAGCGGACAGGGAAGATATGGCTACACCTTC. Protein: CASSGQGRYGYTF.

The sample holds a few counts of this clonotype. The chain combines TRBV5-1 with TRBJ2-2; D might be TRBD2 (5 bases). V was pared by 7 bases and J by 6 bases, with 16 bases between. This CDR3 comprises 14 residues. CDR1 and CDR2 from the germline V gene are SGHRS and YFSETQ. The CDR3 spells CASARTDISGELFF. In DNA form, the CDR3 reads TGCGCCAGCGCACGGACTGACATCTCCGGGGAGCTGTTTTTT.

The chain employs TRBV27 and TRBJ2-5; D may be TRBD2 (6 bases). The germline V and J ends were trimmed by 6 bases and 5 bases, with 31 bases remaining between them. The CDR3 is 19 amino acids. Per the germline V gene, CDR1 is MNHEY and CDR2 is SMNVEV (reference sequence). In nucleotides, the CDR3 is TGTGCCAGCAGCTACACTACTAGCCCTATAACCGGGTGGGTTGAGACCCAGTACTTC. The encoded protein is CASSYTTSPITGWVETQYF.

This clonotype was picked up a small number of times. The chain recombines TRBV6-2 or TRBV6-3 with TRBJ2-1, with D unclear. Germline V gene sequence: CDR1 MNHEY, CDR2 SVGEGT. This CDR3 spans 14 amino acids. Trimming took off 0 bases at V and 5 bases at J, with 8 bases between the two ends. The CDR3 nucleotides read TGTGCCAGCAGTTACTCGATTAGGGACAATGAGCAGTTCTTC. Translation gives CASSYSIRDNEQFF.

This clonotype was counted a few times. V and J are TRBV9 and TRBJ1-2, with 7 bases lining up with TRBD1. There are 14 residues in the CDR3. With 2 bases clipped from V and 4 bases from J, the junction kept 5 bases outside the gene matches. The germline V gene encodes CDR1 SGDLS and CDR2 YYNGEE. The CDR3 DNA is TGTGCCAGCAGCGTCGGAACAGGGGTCTATGGCTACACCTTC. Its protein is CASSVGTGVYGYTF.

The sample holds a few counts of this clonotype. The rearrangement links TRBV29-1 to TRBJ2-2, with a tentative D call TRBD2 (5 bases). Germline CDR1 is SQVTM and CDR2 is ANQGSEA. The CDR3 runs to 14 residues. With 6 bases removed from V and 7 bases from J, the gap between germline ends came to 18 bases. The CDR3 reads CSVAEHGIVGELFF. For the CDR3, the DNA is TGCAGCGTGGCCGAGCACGGGATAGTCGGGGAGCTGTTTTTT.